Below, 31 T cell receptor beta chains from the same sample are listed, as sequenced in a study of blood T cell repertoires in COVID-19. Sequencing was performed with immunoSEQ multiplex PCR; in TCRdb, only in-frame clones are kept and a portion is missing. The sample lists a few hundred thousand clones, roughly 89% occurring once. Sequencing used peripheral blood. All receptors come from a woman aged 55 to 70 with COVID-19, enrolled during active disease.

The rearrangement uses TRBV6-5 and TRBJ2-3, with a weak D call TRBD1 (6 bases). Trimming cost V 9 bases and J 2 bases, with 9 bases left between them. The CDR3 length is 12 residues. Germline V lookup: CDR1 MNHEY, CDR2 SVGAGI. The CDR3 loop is CASGQYTDTQYF. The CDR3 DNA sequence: TGTGCCAGTGGACAGTACACAGATACGCAGTATTTT.

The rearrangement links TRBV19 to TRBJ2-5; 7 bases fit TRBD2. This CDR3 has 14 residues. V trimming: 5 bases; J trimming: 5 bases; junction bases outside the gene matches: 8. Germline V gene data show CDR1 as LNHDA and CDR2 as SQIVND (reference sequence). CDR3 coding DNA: TGTGCCAGTAGTTCGACACGGGAGGTGGAGACCCAGTACTTC. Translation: CASSSTREVETQYF.

The CDR3 region has the DNA TGTGCCAGCAGCTCAGATGGGACAGGGCGCAATGAGCAGTTCTTC. Translating gives CASSSDGTGRNEQFF. The chain links TRBV3-1 (or the pseudogene TRBV3-2) to TRBJ2-1; 9 bases line up with TRBD1. Germline trimming cut 5 bases from V and 6 bases from J; bases unmatched to any gene: 8. Per germline, CDR1 LGHDT and CDR2 YNNKEL (reference sequence). The CDR3 consists of 15 residues.

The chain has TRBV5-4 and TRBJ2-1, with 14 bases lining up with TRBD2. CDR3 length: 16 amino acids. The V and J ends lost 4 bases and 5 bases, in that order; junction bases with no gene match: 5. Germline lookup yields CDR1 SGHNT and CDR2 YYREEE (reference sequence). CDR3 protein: CASSRGTSGGHNEQFF. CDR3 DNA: TGTGCCAGCAGCCGGGGGACTAGCGGGGGCCACAATGAGCAGTTCTTC.

The CDR3 DNA is TGTGCCAGCAGCCCGTCGACAGGGGTTGGAAACACCATATATTTT. This gives the protein CASSPSTGVGNTIYF. The chain carries TRBV7-9 and TRBJ1-3; 8 bases fit TRBD1. Per germline, CDR1 SEHNR and CDR2 FQNEAQ (reference sequence). With 5 bases clipped from V and 3 bases from J, the junction kept 6 bases outside the gene matches. The CDR3 loop spans 15 amino acids.

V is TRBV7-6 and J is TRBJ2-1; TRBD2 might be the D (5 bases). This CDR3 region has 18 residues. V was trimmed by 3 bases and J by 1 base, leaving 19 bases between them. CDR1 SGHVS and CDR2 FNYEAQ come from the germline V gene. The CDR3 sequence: CASSFPRTHSGSYNEQFF. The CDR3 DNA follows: TGTGCCAGCAGCTTTCCAAGGACCCACTCGGGATCCTACAATGAGCAGTTCTTC. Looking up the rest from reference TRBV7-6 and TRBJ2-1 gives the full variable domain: GAGVSQSPRYKVTKRGQDVALRCDPISGHVSLYWYRQALGQGPEFLTYFNYEAQQDKSGLPNDRFSAERPEGSISTLTIQRTEQRDSAMYRCASSFPRTHSGSYNEQFFGPGTRLTVL.

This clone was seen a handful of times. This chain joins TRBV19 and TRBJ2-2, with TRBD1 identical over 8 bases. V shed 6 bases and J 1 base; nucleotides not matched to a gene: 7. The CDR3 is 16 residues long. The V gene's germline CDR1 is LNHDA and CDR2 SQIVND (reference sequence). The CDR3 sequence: CASRPSDRVNTGELFF. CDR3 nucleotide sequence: TGTGCCAGTAGACCGTCGGACAGGGTGAACACCGGGGAGCTGTTTTTT.

The CDR3 coding sequence is TGTGCCAGCAGCCAAGAAGCGTCGTCCCAGTACTTC. Protein product: CASSQEASSQYF. The rearrangement joins TRBV3-1 (or the pseudogene TRBV3-2) to TRBJ2-5; the D is unclear. Germline loops: CDR1 LGHDT, CDR2 YNNKEL (reference sequence). Trimming shortened V by 0 bases and J by 9 bases, and 8 bases separated the two germline ends. The CDR3 consists of 12 residues.

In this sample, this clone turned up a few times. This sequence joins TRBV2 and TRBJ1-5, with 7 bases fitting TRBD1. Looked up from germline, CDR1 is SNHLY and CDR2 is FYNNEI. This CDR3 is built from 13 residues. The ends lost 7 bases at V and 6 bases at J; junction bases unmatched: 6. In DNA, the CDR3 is TGTGCCAGCAATTCAGGGGGAGGTCAGCCCCAGCATTTT. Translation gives CASNSGGGQPQHF. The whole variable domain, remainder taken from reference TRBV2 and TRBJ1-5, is EPEVTQTPSHQVTQMGQEVILRCVPISNHLYFYWYRQILGQKVEFLVSFYNNEISEKSEIFDDQFSVERPDGSNFTLKIRSTKLEDSAMYFCASNSGGGQPQHFGDGTRLSIL.

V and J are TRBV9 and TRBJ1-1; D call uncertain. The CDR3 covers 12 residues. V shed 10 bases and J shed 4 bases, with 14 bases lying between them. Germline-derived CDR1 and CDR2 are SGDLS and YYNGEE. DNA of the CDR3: TGTGCCCTCAGGAGGGTGCGCACTGAAGCTTTCTTT. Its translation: CALRRVRTEAFF.

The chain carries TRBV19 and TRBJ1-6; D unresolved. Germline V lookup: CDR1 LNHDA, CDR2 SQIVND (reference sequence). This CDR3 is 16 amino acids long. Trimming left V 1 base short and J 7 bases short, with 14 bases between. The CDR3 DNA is TGTGCCAGTAGTATAGGCGGGCAAGGCCAAAATTCACCCCTCCACTTT. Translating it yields CASSIGGQGQNSPLHF.

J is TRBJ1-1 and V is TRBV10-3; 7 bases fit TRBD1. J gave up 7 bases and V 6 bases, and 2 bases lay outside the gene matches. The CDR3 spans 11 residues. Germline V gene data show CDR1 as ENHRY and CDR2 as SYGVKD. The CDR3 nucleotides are TGTGCCATCAGAAGGGACAGTGAAGCTTTCTTT. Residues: CAIRRDSEAFF.

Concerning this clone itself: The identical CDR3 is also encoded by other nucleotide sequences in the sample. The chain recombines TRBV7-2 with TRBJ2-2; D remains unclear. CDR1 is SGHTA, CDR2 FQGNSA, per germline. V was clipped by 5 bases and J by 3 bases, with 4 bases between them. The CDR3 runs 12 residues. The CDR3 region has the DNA TGTGCCAGCAGCCCATACACCGGGGAGCTGTTTTTT. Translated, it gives CASSPYTGELFF.

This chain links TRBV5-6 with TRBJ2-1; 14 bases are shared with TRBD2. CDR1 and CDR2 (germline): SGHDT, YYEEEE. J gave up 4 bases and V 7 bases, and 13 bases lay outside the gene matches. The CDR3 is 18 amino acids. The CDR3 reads CASRRTSGGFPLYNEQFF. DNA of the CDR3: TGTGCCAGCCGACGGACTAGCGGGGGGTTCCCCTTATACAATGAGCAGTTCTTC.

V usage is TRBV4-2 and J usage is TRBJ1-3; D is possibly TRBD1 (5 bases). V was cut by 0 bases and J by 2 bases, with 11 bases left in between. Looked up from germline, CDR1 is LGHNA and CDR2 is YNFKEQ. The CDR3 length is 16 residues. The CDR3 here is CASSQDQGGTGNTIYF. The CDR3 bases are TGTGCCAGCAGCCAAGATCAGGGAGGGACTGGAAACACCATATATTTT.

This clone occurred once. CDR3 DNA sequence: TGCGCCAGCAGCCAAGGAGTGGGGACAGGGCTTGGCTACACCTTC. It yields the protein CASSQGVGTGLGYTF. V gene TRBV4-3 combines with J gene TRBJ1-2, with 9 bases lining up with TRBD1. Germline-derived CDR1 and CDR2 are LGHNA and YSLEER. Germline trimming cut 1 base from V and 7 bases from J; bases unmatched to any gene: 7. The CDR3 sequence is 15 residues long.

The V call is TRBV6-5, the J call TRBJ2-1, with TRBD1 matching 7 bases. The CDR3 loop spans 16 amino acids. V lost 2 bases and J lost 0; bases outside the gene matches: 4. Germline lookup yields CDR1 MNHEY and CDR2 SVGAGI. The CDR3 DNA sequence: TGTGCCAGCAGTTACGGGACAGCGAGCTCCTACAATGAGCAGTTCTTC. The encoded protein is CASSYGTASSYNEQFF.

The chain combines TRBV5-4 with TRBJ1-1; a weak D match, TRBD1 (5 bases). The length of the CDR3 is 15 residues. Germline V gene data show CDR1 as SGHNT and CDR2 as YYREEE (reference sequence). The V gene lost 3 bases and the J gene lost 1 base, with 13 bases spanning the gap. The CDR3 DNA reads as TGTGCCAGCAGCTCGGAGTGGAGGGGGAACACTGAAGCTTTCTTT. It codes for CASSSEWRGNTEAFF.

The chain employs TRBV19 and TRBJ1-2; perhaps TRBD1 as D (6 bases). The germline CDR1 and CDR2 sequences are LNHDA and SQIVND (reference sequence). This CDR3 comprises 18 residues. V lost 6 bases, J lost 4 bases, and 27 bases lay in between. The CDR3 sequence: CASSISPGGSRGGYGYTF. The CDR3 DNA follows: TGTGCCAGTAGCATTTCTCCGGGGGGCAGTCGAGGAGGCTATGGCTACACCTTC.

The DNA of the CDR3 is TGTGCCTGGCGCCGTGGGGGGGGGAACGGCGGGGAGCTGTTTTTT. Its protein is CAWRRGGGNGGELFF. The rearrangement links TRBV30 to TRBJ2-2; 7 bases map to TRBD2. Germline V CDR1 and CDR2: GTSNPN, SVGIG (reference sequence). The CDR3 runs to 15 residues. Germline trimming cut 5 bases from V and 7 bases from J; bases unmatched to any gene: 13.

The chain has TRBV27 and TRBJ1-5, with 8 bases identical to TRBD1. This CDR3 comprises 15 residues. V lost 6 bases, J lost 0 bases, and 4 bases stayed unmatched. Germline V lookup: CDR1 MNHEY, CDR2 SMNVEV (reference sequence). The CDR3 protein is CASRPQGDSNQPQHF. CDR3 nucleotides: TGTGCCAGCAGACCACAGGGGGATAGCAATCAGCCCCAGCATTTT.

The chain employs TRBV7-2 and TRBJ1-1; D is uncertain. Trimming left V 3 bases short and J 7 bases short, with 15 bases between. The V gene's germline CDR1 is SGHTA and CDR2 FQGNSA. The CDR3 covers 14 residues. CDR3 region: CASSFQRGHHEAFF. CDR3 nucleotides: TGTGCCAGCAGCTTCCAAAGAGGTCATCATGAAGCTTTCTTT.

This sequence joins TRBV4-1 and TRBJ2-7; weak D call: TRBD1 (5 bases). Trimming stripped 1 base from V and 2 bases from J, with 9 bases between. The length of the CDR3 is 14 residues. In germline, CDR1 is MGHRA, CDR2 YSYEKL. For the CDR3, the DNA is TGCGCCAGCAGCCAAGTAGTCAGGGCCTACGAGCAGTACTTC. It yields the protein CASSQVVRAYEQYF.

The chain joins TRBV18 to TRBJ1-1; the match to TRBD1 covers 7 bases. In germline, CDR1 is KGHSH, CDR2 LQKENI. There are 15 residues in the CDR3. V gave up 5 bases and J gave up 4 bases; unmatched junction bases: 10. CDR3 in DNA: TGTGCCAGCTCATCGGGGACAGCTAGGACCACTGAAGCTTTCTTT. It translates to CASSSGTARTTEAFF.

This CDR3 reads CASSQGPGGTTDTQYF. As DNA, the CDR3 is TGCGCCAGCAGCCAAGGCCCGGGAGGGACGACAGATACGCAGTATTTT. The rearrangement uses TRBV4-3 and TRBJ2-3; 8 bases line up with TRBD2. CDR3 length: 16 residues. CDR1 is LGHNA, CDR2 YSLEER, per germline. Trimming cost V 1 base and J 3 bases; bases outside gene matches: 6.

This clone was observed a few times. The CDR3, as DNA: TGTGCCAGCTCCTACCTCGGCCAGGCTAATTCACCCCTCCACTTT. Its translation: CASSYLGQANSPLHF. The gene calls are TRBV18 and TRBJ1-6; D is unresolved. The V gene's germline CDR1 is KGHSH and CDR2 LQKENI. The CDR3 runs 15 residues. Trimming stripped 6 bases from V and 6 bases from J, with 15 bases between.

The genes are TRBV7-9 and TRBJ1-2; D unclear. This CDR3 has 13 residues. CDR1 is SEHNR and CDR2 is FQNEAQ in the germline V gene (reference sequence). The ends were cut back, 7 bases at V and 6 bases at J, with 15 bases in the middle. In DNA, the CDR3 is TGTGCCAGCAACGGGGAGACTCGTGATGGCTACACCTTC. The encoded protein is CASNGETRDGYTF.

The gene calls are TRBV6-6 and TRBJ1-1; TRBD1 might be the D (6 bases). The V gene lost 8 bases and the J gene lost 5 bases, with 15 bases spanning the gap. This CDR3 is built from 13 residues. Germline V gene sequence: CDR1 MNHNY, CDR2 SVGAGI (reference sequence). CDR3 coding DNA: TGTGCCAGCCGCAGAGGGCAGGGGACTGAAGCTTTCTTT. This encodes CASRRGQGTEAFF.

The CDR3 DNA reads as TGTGCCACCAGCATACAGAGGAACACCGGGGAGCTGTTTTTT. It specifies CATSIQRNTGELFF. V is TRBV15 and J is TRBJ2-2; D uncertain. The germline V gene encodes CDR1 LNHNV and CDR2 YYDKDF (reference sequence). Deletions cut 4 bases from V and 1 base from J, with 7 bases between. The CDR3 totals 14 residues.

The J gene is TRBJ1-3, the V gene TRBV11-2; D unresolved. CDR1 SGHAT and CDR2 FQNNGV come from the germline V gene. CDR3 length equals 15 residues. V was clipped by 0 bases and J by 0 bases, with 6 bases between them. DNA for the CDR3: TGTGCCAGCAGCTTAGACTCCTACTCTGGAAACACCATATATTTT. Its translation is CASSLDSYSGNTIYF.

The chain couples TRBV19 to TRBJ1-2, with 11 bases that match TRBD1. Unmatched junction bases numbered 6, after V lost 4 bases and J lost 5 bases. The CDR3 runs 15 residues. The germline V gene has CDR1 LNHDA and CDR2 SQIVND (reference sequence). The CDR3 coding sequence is TGTGCCAGTAGTACTCCGGGACAGGGGGTATATGGCTACACCTTC. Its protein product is CASSTPGQGVYGYTF.